This TCR beta chain came from a study of T-cell reconstitution after alpha-beta-depleted transplantation in children. The study's findings and limits: The origin of alpha-beta T cells about two months after transplant was reportedly several hundred expanded graft clones. Some patients' high day-60 TCRbeta diversity was traced to surviving recipient T cells and thymic progenitors.

The V end lost 4 bases, the J end lost 0 bases, and 7 bases lay between the germline ends. CDR1 is SGHKS and CDR2 is YYEKEE in the germline V gene (reference sequence). There are 14 residues in the CDR3. Unique molecular identifiers featured in how the TCRbeta library was prepared. TCRdb independently ran MiXCR on the PCR reads; one entry per CDR3 protein. Here the sample spans fewer than 700,000 distinct CDR3 sequences, 10% to 15% being singletons. With respect to this clonotype: The antigen remains undetermined.

The V gene is TRBV5-5, the J gene TRBJ2-2; D gene uncertain. The sequence derives from a male patient aged 10 to 17 who had a stem cell transplant for acute myeloid leukemia, so the T cells may come from the graft donor. Sample: PBMCs, mostly from graft donor cells, taken 360 days after TCRalphabeta/CD19-depleted stem cell transplant. The CDR3 nucleotides are TGTGCCAGCAGCCCGGCGTCGAACACCGGGGAGCTGTTTTTT. Protein product: CASSPASNTGELFF.